These T cell receptor beta chains were read from a single sample in a study of cytomegalovirus exposure and HLA in healthy donors. Here immunoSEQ multiplex PCR was the method, and the copy in TCRdb shows in-frame clones only, minus some. The sample records about 180,000 clones, around 76% being singletons. Sequencing input: PBMCs. The receptors shown here come from a woman aged 25 to 39 in good health and CMV-seropositive. CDR3s leave out the opening cysteine and the closing phenylalanine or tryptophan. Fields, in order: CDR3 length, V gene, J gene, CDR3 protein.

>11|TRBV18|TRBJ1-1
ASTGVWEAEAF
>10|TRBV9|TRBJ1-4
ASGPQGEKLF
>12|TRBV30|TRBJ2-5
AWSFGTAGETQY
>13|TRBV19|TRBJ2-7
ASSKKDRVFGEQY
>13|TRBV7-2|TRBJ2-7
ASSLRDSGPYEQY
>14|TRBV4-3|TRBJ2-1
ASSQGETEPYNEQF
>10|TRBV5-1|TRBJ1-1
ASSLPGTEAF
>16|TRBV11-3|TRBJ1-3
ASSLDQGGSSSGNTIY
>12|TRBV4-1|TRBJ2-7
ASSQTSGGYEQY
>11|TRBV5-4|TRBJ2-4
ASSLGGLDIQY
>13|TRBV9|TRBJ2-3
ASSPKAGGTDTQY
>12|TRBV27|TRBJ1-2
ASSPNRRGRGYT
>12|TRBV11-3|TRBJ2-3
ASSFYGGADTQY
>13|TRBV5-6|TRBJ2-3
ASSVGTGGTDTQY
>13|TRBV7-9|TRBJ2-3
ASSLVRAFTDTQY
>10|TRBV10-1|TRBJ2-3
ASSEGSDTQY
>14|TRBV5-1|TRBJ1-1
ASSPVWEGLYTEAF
>11|TRBV29-1|TRBJ2-3
SVGGGDTDTQY
>13|TRBV7-9|TRBJ1-2
ASSLASGTGDGYT
>16|TRBV25-1|TRBJ2-3
ASSEYIPGVSPTDTQY
>14|TRBV9|TRBJ2-2
ASSVAGAANTGELF
>13|TRBV9|TRBJ2-3
ASSALATSTDTQY
>14|TRBV4-1|TRBJ1-4
ASSQPTGRVFEKLF
>12|TRBV28|TRBJ2-7
ASNSAGGVYEQY
>14|TRBV9|TRBJ1-2
ASSTRDTGLGYGYT
>15|TRBV11-3|TRBJ2-3
ASSYRTSGLTSDTQY
>16|TRBV7-2|TRBJ1-4
ASSPRVTGARRNEKLF
>13|TRBV2|TRBJ1-6
ASRDSTGNNSPLH
>14|TRBV6-5|TRBJ2-1
ASSYSIGGSWNEQF
>12|TRBV19|TRBJ1-1
ASSIGGSATEAF
>12|TRBV12-5|TRBJ2-5
ASGFGRGRETQY
>12|TRBV4-1|TRBJ2-7
ASSQGTGTYEQY
>14|TRBV2|TRBJ1-5
ASSETTGQGNQPQH
>14|TRBV19|TRBJ2-6
ASSIRRGPGANVLT
>14|TRBV7-9|TRBJ1-4
ASSFAPGGKNEKLF
>14|TRBV9|TRBJ2-3
ASSLPEAFSTDTQY
>13|TRBV6-1|TRBJ1-6
ASRAGQGADSPLH
>13|TRBV7-8|TRBJ2-1
ASSFSGGASNEQF
>13|TRBV9|TRBJ1-2
ASSPSGTDNYGYT
>13|TRBV10-2|TRBJ2-3
ASSEKGWRWGTQY
>12|TRBV2|TRBJ2-7
ASSEALPTERQY
>14|TRBV18|TRBJ1-5
ASSLEGAARNQPQH
>14|TRBV9|TRBJ2-1
ASSVAGTGGPNEQF
>11|TRBV6-5|TRBJ2-7
ASSYPRALEQY
>14|TRBV7-2|TRBJ2-5
ASSVVYPDRQETQY
>11|TRBV7-2|TRBJ2-1
ASGPRGYNEQF
>11|TRBV5-6|TRBJ2-7
ASSIGGSYEQY
>12|TRBV5-1|TRBJ2-1
ASSPGVLYNEQF
>12|TRBV7-6|TRBJ2-1
ASSFRGGGNEQF